This T cell receptor (beta chain) derives from a study of cytomegalovirus exposure and HLA in healthy donors. The CDR3 runs 16 residues. Researchers ran the PCR with 60 Vbeta and 13 Jbeta primers. Assay used: immunoSEQ multiplex PCR; TCRdb lists only in-frame clones, some missing. The sample lists about 180,000 clones; roughly 79% were seen once. This clonotype was sampled from a woman aged 18-30 years in good health and CMV-seropositive. The sequencing input was PBMCs. The rearrangement joins TRBV12-2 to TRBJ1-2; the D call in the table, TRBD1, was not verified against the DNA. TRBV12-2 is classified as a pseudogene. The CDR3 sequence: CASRPRCDRGDYGYTF. The DNA for the CDR3 is TGTGCAAGTCGCCCCAGGTGTGACAGGGGTGACTATGGCTACACCTTC.